This entry describes one T cell receptor beta chain. Its recognized antigen is unknown. No clone much larger than this one lies a single base away; base qualities are absent. Whole blood was collected in K2EDTA tubes by collaborating institutions according to the institutions' own protocols. For TCRbeta analysis, collaborators shipped samples in one of three forms: frozen whole blood, isolated PBMCs, or DNA extracted from either of those sample types. The immunoSEQ Assay, a bias-controlled multiplex PCR, was used to amplify TCRbeta CDR3 regions from genomic DNA. In the paper's pipeline: The number of nucleated cells in each sample was estimated by amplification of reference gene primers within the assay. To quantify the absolute abundance of each unique TCRbeta CDR3 rearrangement, sequence reads were collapsed and filtered. For each sample, productive Simpson clonality was calculated as the square root of Simpson's diversity index over productive rearrangements. Here the immuneACCESS table is served through TCRdb, limited to in-frame sequences with V and J called. Missing clones are a known gap in these copies; in checked studies unresolved V genes cover under half, and the rest lacks a known reason. D and trimming come from the DNA, and the V and J calls and clone size come from that table. This sample is represented by roughly 10,000 clones; around 75% of them were singletons. The top ten constitute 6% to 8% of the sample.

Taken from cysteine to phenylalanine, the CDR3 has 14 residues. Here the CDR3 DNA is all that survives: 42 bases in frame from base 1. CDR1 and CDR2, per the germline V gene, are MNHEY and SVGAGI. At the junction V is shortened by 6 bases and J by 5 bases; bases outside the gene matches: 6. This entry is derived from a study of blood T cell repertoires in COVID-19 (dated by TCRdb to about 2020). Notes on the research overall: Collaborator samples came from the United States, Italy and Spain and covered acute and convalescent phases of COVID-19. The material from the prospective study consisted of cDNA or gDNA derived from T cells, B-cell-depleted T cells, or PBMCs. The dataset comprised deeply sampled blood TCRbeta repertoires from subjects exposed to, actively infected with, or recovered from COVID-19. A freely available public database, intended as a resource for researchers studying the immune response to SARS-CoV-2, is where the repertoires were released. Samples were obtained from the ongoing ImmuneRACE study (first 160 participants) and from about 1,300 subjects provided by 6 global collaborators. The sample metadata nearly always contained a de-identified subject ID, COVID-19 status, age in years and sex. Where available, HLA class I and class II types were taken from metadata supplied by the sample provider and were not determined by assay-based typing.

Overall results and qualifications from the work: The quantity of clinical and demographic metadata differed by source and by participant and was supplied without curation.

This clonotype was obtained from a man aged 70-80 years with active COVID-19. The chain uses TRBV6-5 and TRBJ1-4, and TRBD1 matches 7 of the central bases. The material sequenced was peripheral blood. The bases read TGTGCCAGCAGGCCCAGGGGGTTGAATGAAAAACTGTTTTTT. Its amino acids are CASRPRGLNEKLFF.